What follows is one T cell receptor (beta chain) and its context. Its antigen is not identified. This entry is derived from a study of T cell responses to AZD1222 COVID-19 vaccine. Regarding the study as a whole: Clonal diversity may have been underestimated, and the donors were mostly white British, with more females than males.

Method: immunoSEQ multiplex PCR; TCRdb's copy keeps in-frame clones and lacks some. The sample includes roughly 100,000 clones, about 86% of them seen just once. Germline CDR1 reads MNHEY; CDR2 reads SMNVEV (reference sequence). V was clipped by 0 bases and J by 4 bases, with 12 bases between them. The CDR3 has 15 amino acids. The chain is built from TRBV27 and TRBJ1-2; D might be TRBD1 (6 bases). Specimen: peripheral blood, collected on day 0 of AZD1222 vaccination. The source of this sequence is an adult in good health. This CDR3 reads CASSLSGGHSYGYTF. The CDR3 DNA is TGTGCCAGCAGTTTATCGGGGGGACATTCCTATGGCTACACCTTC.